Below, 14 T cell receptor beta chains from the same sample are listed, as sequenced in a study of radiation and T cells in renal cell carcinoma. Sequencing used immunoSEQ multiplex PCR; TCRdb keeps in-frame clones, though not all of them. The sample has 100,000 to 150,000 clones; roughly 80% are singletons. Documented time point: baseline pretreatment blood. The treatment here: 15 Gy SBRT to primary tumor, nephrectomy 4 weeks later. This sample comprised blood, obtained from a patient whose treatment included radiotherapy and nephrectomy. The source of these receptors is a woman between 55 and 75 years old with renal cell carcinoma.

This clone has only one observation. The V and J genes are TRBV11-2 and TRBJ2-7; D may be TRBD2 (5 bases). V was pared by 5 bases and J by 5 bases, with 16 bases between. Germline V gene data show CDR1 as SGHAT and CDR2 as FQNNGV. The CDR3 has 14 amino acids. Here the CDR3 reads CASSPYRGPDEQYF. The CDR3 coding sequence is TGTGCCAGCAGCCCCTACCGGGGTCCCGACGAGCAGTACTTC.

The V gene is TRBV11-3, the J gene TRBJ1-4, with D possibly being TRBD1 (5 bases). The V gene lost 6 bases and the J gene lost 3 bases, with 14 bases spanning the gap. The CDR3 is made up of 15 amino acids. Germline V gene lookup returns CDR1 SGHNT and CDR2 YENEEA. CDR3: CASSLYPGANEKLFF. CDR3 bases: TGTGCCAGCAGTCTTTACCCGGGGGCTAATGAAAAACTGTTTTTT.

V and J are TRBV9 and TRBJ2-7; D is uncertain. The CDR3 extends over 14 amino acids. Germline lookup yields CDR1 SGDLS and CDR2 YYNGEE. V lost 5 bases, J lost 0 bases, and 12 bases lay in between. The CDR3 nucleotides read TGTGCCAGCAGACTCACCGATAGCTCCTACGAGCAGTACTTC. Protein: CASRLTDSSYEQYF.

Only one count was recorded for this clone. The chain joins TRBV6-5 to TRBJ2-5, with 7 positions matching TRBD1. The germline V gene has CDR1 MNHEY and CDR2 SVGAGI. Trimming cost V 6 bases and J 4 bases; bases outside gene matches: 5. The CDR3 length is 13 residues. CDR3 sequence (DNA): TGTGCCAGCAGCTCCGGGACAGTAGAGACCCAGTACTTC. This encodes CASSSGTVETQYF.

The chain has TRBV21-1 and TRBJ2-3; the D segment call TRBD1 is taken from the table without a DNA check. TRBV21-1 is labeled a pseudogene. The CDR3 length is 16 residues. The CDR3 sequence is CASSNPGQGSTDTQYF. The CDR3 nucleotides are TGTGCCAGCAGCAACCCGGGACAGGGGAGCACAGATACGCAGTATTTT.

The genes are TRBV7-2 and TRBJ1-1; D gene ambiguous. Germline loops: CDR1 SGHTA, CDR2 FQGNSA. The V and J ends lost 4 bases and 5 bases respectively, with 11 bases between them. There are 13 residues in the CDR3. The CDR3 is CASSSRVATEAFF. The DNA of the CDR3 is TGTGCCAGCAGCTCGCGGGTCGCAACTGAAGCTTTCTTT. The whole variable domain, remainder taken from reference TRBV7-2 and TRBJ1-1, is GAGVSQSPSNKVTEKGKDVELRCDPISGHTALYWYRQSLGQGLEFLIYFQGNSAPDKSGLPSDRFSAERTGGSVSTLTIQRTQQEDSAVYLCASSSRVATEAFFGQGTRLTVV.

This sequence joins TRBV6-1 and TRBJ2-7; D is undetermined. Trimming removed 6 bases from V and 3 bases from J, with 9 bases in between. The CDR3 has 12 amino acids. CDR1 and CDR2 (germline): MNHNS, SASEGT. The CDR3 sequence: CASSEDRYEQYF. Written as DNA, the CDR3 is TGTGCCAGCAGCGAGGACCGCTACGAGCAGTACTTC.

The chain couples TRBV30 to TRBJ2-3; D unclear. Trimming pared 1 base from V and 8 bases from J, leaving 13 bases between. Per germline, CDR1 GTSNPN and CDR2 SVGIG (reference sequence). The CDR3 runs to 13 residues. CDR3 DNA sequence: TGTGCCTGGAGTGGCACCTCTAGAGTTACGCAGTATTTT. It is translated as CAWSGTSRVTQYF.

A few counts support this clone. The chain's CDR3 is CASTMGQGAAQYF. The CDR3 region has the DNA TGCGCCAGCACCATGGGACAGGGGGCGGCCCAGTACTTC. The chain couples TRBV10-2 to TRBJ2-5; 12 positions agree with TRBD1. The CDR3 has 13 residues. Germline trimming cut 7 bases from V and 9 bases from J; bases unmatched to any gene: 6. The germline CDR1 and CDR2 sequences are WSHSY and SAAADI.

CDR3 amino acids: CASSLRNGREAFF. Written as DNA, the CDR3 is TGTGCCAGCAGCTTAAGAAACGGCCGTGAAGCTTTCTTT. This sequence joins TRBV7-3 and TRBJ1-1; no clear D gene. Per the germline V gene, CDR1 is SGHTA and CDR2 is FQGTGA. CDR3 length equals 13 residues. With 1 base removed from V and 7 bases from J, the gap between germline ends came to 10 bases. The whole variable domain, filled in from reference TRBV7-3 and TRBJ1-1, reads GAGVSQTPSNKVTEKGKYVELRCDPISGHTALYWYRQSLGQGPEFLIYFQGTGAADDSGLPNDRFFAVRPEGSVSTLKIQRTERGDSAVYLCASSLRNGREAFFGQGTRLTVV.

This chain joins TRBV19 and TRBJ2-1; D uncertain. Germline V gene data show CDR1 as LNHDA and CDR2 as SQIVND (reference sequence). The ends were cut back, 3 bases at V and 0 bases at J, with 21 bases in the middle. The CDR3 has 19 amino acids. The CDR3 nucleotides read TGTGCCAGTAGTATCGATTCCTCGACGGGCTCGGGCTCCTACAATGAGCAGTTCTTC. Translated, it gives CASSIDSSTGSGSYNEQFF.

This clone has just a few counts. V gene TRBV11-1 combines with J gene TRBJ2-2; maybe TRBD2 (6 bases). The CDR3 sequence is 16 residues long. Trimming took off 6 bases at V and 4 bases at J, with 18 bases between the two ends. The germline V gene encodes CDR1 SGHAT and CDR2 FQDESV (reference sequence). The CDR3 spells CASSGRGRLGTGELFF. The CDR3, as DNA: TGTGCCAGCAGTGGGAGAGGGAGGCTTGGCACCGGGGAGCTGTTTTTT.

The gene calls are TRBV11-2 and TRBJ2-7; D is unresolved. V was trimmed by 2 bases and J by 1 base, leaving 3 bases between them. The germline CDR1 and CDR2 sequences are SGHAT and FQNNGV. The CDR3 has 12 amino acids. CDR3 sequence reads: CASSLSSYEQYF. In nucleotides, the CDR3 is TGTGCCAGCAGCTTAAGTTCCTACGAGCAGTACTTC.

V and J are TRBV2 and TRBJ1-2; D gene ambiguous. The CDR3 totals 13 residues. V lost 1 base and J 8 bases, leaving 11 bases between the germline ends. CDR1 and CDR2 (germline): SNHLY, FYNNEI. CDR3 in DNA: TGTGCCAGCAGTGAAGGGTTGGGGAGCGGCTACACCTTC. It yields the protein CASSEGLGSGYTF.